The entry below describes one T cell receptor beta chain. Its specific antigen is unknown. Per-base qualities were not stored, and no clone one base away is much larger. Preparation of the library involved 5' RACE. The run used an Illumina HiSeq 2000. A universal primer binding site was introduced by template switching, and a unique molecular identifier was present in the final cDNA, enabling accurate counting of TCR cDNA molecules. Specific primers in the conserved constant-segment region were used to synthesize first-strand cDNA for TCR alpha and beta chains. To control for contamination, each cDNA library was double barcoded with a SMART-Mk sample barcode plus Illumina barcodes. TruSeq adapter sequences along with Illumina sample barcodes were introduced in two successive PCR steps. TCR alpha and beta cDNA libraries were sequenced on the Illumina HiSeq platform with custom primers. Turning to the authors' computational methods: MiGEC processed the raw reads to extract unique molecular identifiers, while MiXCR was used to determine the CDR3 positions. Recombination models were inferred per individual with the repgenHMM and IGoR tools using an EM algorithm. Shared clonotype analysis was performed with the tcR package in R, normalizing sharing by the product of cloneset sizes. To study raw recombination without the effects of thymic and clonal selection, out-of-frame nonproductive sequences were analyzed. TCRdb handled the public reads itself, with Q25 trimming in fastp and clone calling in MiXCR, and kept productive beta chains. Every entry covers one CDR3 protein and lists the most common genes and DNA from its rows. The V and J calls were determined by TCRdb, not by the authors. The table for this sample lists just under 650,000 distinct CDR3 sequences; about 7% of them were counted only once. The ten largest make up less than 2% of the sample.

The sample comes from a study of identical twins (TCRdb year 2016). Background for the entire study: TCR alpha and beta repertoires from monozygotic twins, unrelated adults of various ages and cord blood were deep-sequenced to test whether fetal clonotypes persist. Replicate twin experiments were performed at different times using different library preparation protocols to rule out contamination. The full study reports these points: Fewer insertions were carried by abundant cord blood beta clonotypes; a weaker similar trend was observed in young adult naive repertoires, while no such trend was observed in memory repertoires. Out-of-frame TCR alpha sequences shared between twins showed an excess of low generation-probability sequences compared with coincidental sharing between unrelated individuals. In monozygotic twins, out-of-frame TCR alpha sharing was systematically underestimated by recombination models, although the models agreed with sharing between unrelated individuals. Because the same donors could not be followed over many years, conclusions were based on cross-sectional statistical analysis. Zero-insertion analyses could be partly confounded by invariant T cells such as MAIT and iNKT, though diverse VJ usage argued against such confounding for most clonotypes. In beta out-of-frame sequences, excess twin sharing was weaker, because having fewer shared sequences lowered the signal-to-noise ratio.

Relative to germline, V is 3 bases shorter and J is 6 bases shorter, with 8 bases between their ends. The CDR3 holds 11 amino acids from the cysteine to the phenylalanine. Of the read, only the CDR3 DNA is kept; its 33 bases are in frame from base 1. CDR1 and CDR2 were assigned from the germline V gene as SQVTM and ANQGSEA. All donors were healthy Caucasians. Three pairs of female monozygotic twins, all aged about 18 to 29 years, made up the twin cohort. Peripheral blood mononuclear cells were the source from which RNA for the TCR libraries was isolated. These data also formed part of another study, on yellow fever vaccine responses in identical twins. That second publication adds: According to the authors, in identical twins the way T cells responded to vaccination appeared partly convergent and partly personalized. In the study, vaccine-responding T cell clones were precisely tracked in identical twins.

This clonotype was sampled from a young woman in good health. Material for sequencing was PBMCs. The receptor chain draws on TRBV29-1 and TRBJ1-2; the D gene cannot be resolved reliably. The nucleotide sequence reads TGCAGCGTTGAGGCAGCTCATGGCTACACCTTC. It translates as CSVEAAHGYTF.